These 31 T cell receptor beta chains were sequenced from one sample in a study of T cells in tuberculosis. Time point of the sample: new active TB diagnosis, blood taken before or within 7 days of starting treatment. Sequencing was performed with immunoSEQ multiplex PCR; in TCRdb, only in-frame clones are kept and a portion is missing. The data contain some 31,000 clones, roughly 88% of them singletons. The source was PBMCs, collected at tuberculosis diagnosis. The source of these receptors is an adult with tuberculosis.

J is TRBJ1-3 and V is TRBV6-5, with D possibly matching TRBD1 (5 bases). With 0 bases removed from V and 3 bases from J, the gap between germline ends came to 9 bases. The CDR3 contains 15 residues. Per germline, CDR1 MNHEY and CDR2 SVGAGI. As DNA, the CDR3 is TGTGCCAGCAGTTACTCGGGGCAGGTTGGAAACACCATATATTTT. Encoded protein: CASSYSGQVGNTIYF.

This clone has more than one count but fewer than ten. The chain couples TRBV6-1 to TRBJ2-3; 15 positions agree with TRBD2. Looked up from germline, CDR1 is MNHNS and CDR2 is SASEGT. Trimming took 0 bases from V and 5 from J; bases not matched to a gene: 3. This CDR3 has 17 amino acids. The CDR3 coding sequence is TGTGCCAGCAGTGAAGCCGGACTAGCGGGAGGGGGAGATACGCAGTATTTT. It encodes CASSEAGLAGGGDTQYF.

The rearrangement uses TRBV28 and TRBJ2-5; no firm D call. The germline CDR1 and CDR2 sequences are MDHEN and SYDVKM. With 5 bases removed from V and 5 bases from J, the gap between germline ends came to 6 bases. The CDR3 has 11 residues. The CDR3 nucleotides are TGTGCCAGCAGTCCTAGGGAGACCCAGTACTTC. Its translation: CASSPRETQYF.

The chain employs TRBV6-1 and TRBJ1-2; no firm D call. The CDR3 sequence is 14 residues long. With 0 bases removed from V and 5 bases from J, the gap between germline ends came to 10 bases. The germline CDR1 and CDR2 sequences are MNHNS and SASEGT. The chain's CDR3 is CASSEASGHYGYTF. In nucleotides, the CDR3 is TGTGCCAGCAGTGAAGCGTCAGGTCATTATGGCTACACCTTC.

This clone was picked up a small number of times. The CDR3 here is CASSPKGLNKYNEQFF. The CDR3 DNA reads as TGTGCCAGCAGCCCCAAGGGACTTAATAAATACAATGAGCAGTTCTTC. The chain carries TRBV28 and TRBJ2-1; TRBD2 might be the D (6 bases). The CDR3 is made up of 16 amino acids. The V gene's germline CDR1 is MDHEN and CDR2 SYDVKM. Trimming left V 6 bases short and J 4 bases short, with 19 bases between.

This rearrangement joins TRBV30 to TRBJ2-5; no definite D call. The germline V gene has CDR1 GTSNPN and CDR2 SVGIG (reference sequence). The CDR3 loop spans 12 amino acids. V gave up 5 bases and J gave up 5 bases, with 12 bases separating them. The CDR3 sequence is CAWHNLVETQYF. CDR3 bases: TGTGCCTGGCACAATCTGGTGGAGACCCAGTACTTC.

V gene TRBV5-1 combines with J gene TRBJ2-7; 8 bases are a match to TRBD1. Per germline, CDR1 SGHRS and CDR2 YFSETQ. CDR3 length equals 15 residues. The V segment lost 0 bases and the J segment 7 bases; nucleotides outside the gene matches: 9. CDR3 residues: CASSLVGQGAGEQYF. The DNA of the CDR3 is TGCGCCAGCAGCTTGGTAGGGCAGGGGGCCGGGGAGCAGTACTTC.

This rearrangement joins TRBV4-2 to TRBJ1-2; 9 bases match TRBD1. This CDR3 region has 15 residues. Germline CDR1 LGHNA, CDR2 YNFKEQ. V lost 0 bases to trimming and J lost 6 bases; unmatched junction nucleotides: 5. Here the CDR3 reads CASSQERGQGDGYTF. In DNA form, the CDR3 reads TGTGCCAGCAGCCAAGAGAGGGGACAGGGAGATGGCTACACCTTC.

This clone was seen a few times. The chain carries TRBV6-4 and TRBJ2-5, with 10 bases matching TRBD1. Germline CDR1 and CDR2: MRHNA and SNTAGT. The V gene end was trimmed by 6 bases and the J gene end by 4 bases; junction bases not matched to a gene: 8. The CDR3 consists of 15 residues. CDR3: CASSPTGGGGETQYF. The DNA of the CDR3 is TGTGCCAGCAGCCCGACAGGGGGCGGGGGAGAGACCCAGTACTTC.

The chain employs TRBV7-2 and TRBJ2-3; TRBD2 is a possible D gene (7 bases). V was clipped by 1 base and J by 3 bases, with 11 bases between them. This CDR3 has 15 residues. The germline CDR1 and CDR2 sequences are SGHTA and FQGNSA. Written as DNA, the CDR3 is TGTGCCAGCAGCTTAGGGGGGGGCCGGACAGATACGCAGTATTTT. Translated, it gives CASSLGGGRTDTQYF.

The chain has TRBV6-5 and TRBJ1-5; D gene unclear. Germline V gene data show CDR1 as MNHEY and CDR2 as SVGAGI. The germline V and J ends were trimmed by 7 bases and 5 bases, with 15 bases remaining between them. The CDR3 sequence is 14 residues long. CDR3 DNA: TGTGCCAGCATGGGCACTCAAGACCATCAGCCCCAGCATTTT. It translates to CASMGTQDHQPQHF.

The chain couples TRBV11-2 to TRBJ2-3; D perhaps matches TRBD2 (5 bases). CDR1 is SGHAT and CDR2 is FQNNGV in the germline V gene. The CDR3 runs 16 residues. Trimming stripped 1 base from V and 1 base from J, with 12 bases between. In nucleotides, the CDR3 is TGTGCCAGCAGCTTAGCCGGGGTAGTAGGCACAGATACGCAGTATTTT. This gives the protein CASSLAGVVGTDTQYF. The full variable domain, with the rest looked up from reference TRBV11-2 and TRBJ2-3, is EAGVAQSPRYKIIEKRQSVAFWCNPISGHATLYWYQQILGQGPKLLIQFQNNGVVDDSQLPKDRFSAERLKGVDSTLKIQPAKLEDSAVYLCASSLAGVVGTDTQYFGPGTRLTVL.

The chain uses TRBV27 and TRBJ2-3, with TRBD2 as a possible D gene (6 bases). The CDR3 extends over 15 amino acids. CDR1 is MNHEY, CDR2 SMNVEV, per germline (reference sequence). The V and J ends lost 1 base and 3 bases respectively, with 11 bases between them. As DNA, the CDR3 is TGTGCCAGCAGTTTATGGGGGACTCCTACAGATACGCAGTATTTT. This gives the protein CASSLWGTPTDTQYF.

The chain links TRBV27 to TRBJ1-3; 8 bases line up with TRBD1. With 5 bases clipped from V and 2 bases from J, the junction kept 5 bases outside the gene matches. The CDR3 has 15 residues. CDR1 MNHEY and CDR2 SMNVEV come from the germline V gene (reference sequence). The CDR3 here is CASSKQGVAGNTIYF. The CDR3, as DNA: TGTGCCAGCAGTAAACAGGGGGTTGCTGGAAACACCATATATTTT.

This clone was recorded only once. CDR3 in DNA: TGTGCCAGCAGTCGACCTAGCTCGAACACTGAAGCTTTCTTT. It is translated as CASSRPSSNTEAFF. V usage is TRBV6-5 and J usage is TRBJ1-1; D gene ambiguous. Germline V lookup: CDR1 MNHEY, CDR2 SVGAGI. This CDR3 spans 14 amino acids. V was trimmed by 5 bases and J by 1 base, leaving 11 bases between them.

The CDR3: CASSTRSSGANVLTF. Written as DNA, the CDR3 is TGTGCCAGCAGCACCCGGAGCTCTGGGGCCAACGTCCTGACTTTC. The rearrangement joins TRBV6-5 to TRBJ2-6; D remains ambiguous. CDR3 length: 15 amino acids. From germline, CDR1 is MNHEY and CDR2 SVGAGI. V dropped 6 bases and J dropped 0 bases, with 9 bases sitting between them.

V and J are TRBV5-4 and TRBJ2-5; 7 positions match TRBD2. In germline, CDR1 is SGHNT, CDR2 YYREEE (reference sequence). The J segment lost 5 bases and the V segment lost 2 bases, leaving 6 bases of the junction unmatched. The CDR3 length is 14 residues. In DNA form, the CDR3 reads TGTGCCAGCAGCTTTGGGGGGGAGGGGGAGACCCAGTACTTC. It yields the protein CASSFGGEGETQYF.

The chain carries TRBV5-4 and TRBJ1-1; D possibly corresponds to TRBD1 (6 bases). CDR3 size: 17 residues. Germline values: CDR1 SGHNT, CDR2 YYREEE (reference sequence). V lost 5 bases and J 0 bases, leaving 20 bases between the germline ends. As DNA, the CDR3 is TGTGCCAGCAGACCTGGACAGTCTCCAGAAATGAACACTGAAGCTTTCTTT. Encoded protein: CASRPGQSPEMNTEAFF.

This clone was seen a single time. This chain links TRBV15 with TRBJ2-7; 8 nucleotides agree with TRBD2. In germline, CDR1 is LNHNV, CDR2 YYDKDF (reference sequence). This CDR3 is 15 amino acids long. The V gene end was trimmed by 8 bases and the J gene end by 7 bases; junction bases not matched to a gene: 16. CDR3 sequence: CATSRGLAGIGEQYF. The CDR3 bases are TGTGCCACCTCGAGGGGTTTAGCGGGAATTGGGGAGCAGTACTTC. The variable domain in full, with the rest retrieved from reference TRBV15 and TRBJ2-7, is DAMVIQNPRYQVTQFGKPVTLSCSQTLNHNVMYWYQQKSSQAPKLLFHYYDKDFNNEADTPDNFQSRRPNTSFCFLDIRSPGLGDTAMYLCATSRGLAGIGEQYFGPGTRLTVT.

This clone was picked up one time. The V gene is TRBV19, the J gene TRBJ2-7, with 8 bases that match TRBD1. The germline V gene encodes CDR1 LNHDA and CDR2 SQIVND (reference sequence). The J segment lost 4 bases and the V segment lost 4 bases, leaving 9 bases of the junction unmatched. There are 15 residues in the CDR3. DNA of the CDR3: TGTGCCAGTAGTACCCGACAGGGGAGAGGATACGAGCAGTACTTC. This codes for CASSTRQGRGYEQYF.

The J gene is TRBJ2-1, the V gene TRBV2, with 10 positions matching TRBD2. This CDR3 is built from 15 residues. Looked up from germline, CDR1 is SNHLY and CDR2 is FYNNEI. V shed 11 bases, J shed 6 bases, and the junction held 13 bases outside the gene matches. For the CDR3, the DNA is TGTGCCGGTGGCTCGCTAGCGGGGGTACTCAATGAGCAGTTCTTC. It yields the protein CAGGSLAGVLNEQFF.

The chain joins TRBV2 to TRBJ1-4, with 9 bases identical to TRBD1. V lost 6 bases to trimming and J lost 3 bases; unmatched junction nucleotides: 5. Germline CDR1 SNHLY, CDR2 FYNNEI. CDR3 length: 15 amino acids. Here the CDR3 DNA reads TGTGCCAGCAGCACACAGGGGGCCTCTAATGAAAAACTGTTTTTT. Translated: CASSTQGASNEKLFF.

The chain has TRBV19 and TRBJ1-5; TRBD1 matches at 10 bases. The CDR3 covers 16 residues. V lost 4 bases to trimming and J lost 4 bases; unmatched junction nucleotides: 7. Germline lookup yields CDR1 LNHDA and CDR2 SQIVND (reference sequence). This CDR3 is CASSTIDRGQNQPQHF. CDR3 DNA sequence: TGTGCCAGTAGTACCATAGACAGGGGGCAGAATCAGCCCCAGCATTTT.

The rearrangement joins TRBV25-1 to TRBJ2-7, with 11 bases lining up with TRBD2. The V and J ends lost 5 bases and 6 bases, in that order; junction bases with no gene match: 6. This CDR3 region has 14 residues. Germline values: CDR1 MGHDK, CDR2 SYGVNS. The CDR3, as DNA: TGTGCCAGCAGTTCTAGCGGGAGGTATCTCGAGCAGTACTTC. It is translated as CASSSSGRYLEQYF.

The chain has TRBV12-5 and TRBJ1-3, with D perhaps matching TRBD1 (5 bases). Trimming pared 5 bases from V and 1 base from J, leaving 15 bases between. Germline CDR1 LGHNT, CDR2 FRNRAP. CDR3 size: 16 residues. The CDR3 nucleotides read TGTGCTAGTGGTAAAATTACGGGGGTTTCTGGAAACACCATATATTTT. This encodes CASGKITGVSGNTIYF.

The chain recombines TRBV5-4 with TRBJ2-7; weak D call: TRBD1 (6 bases). The CDR3 length is 16 residues. V dropped 0 bases and J dropped 2 bases, with 15 bases sitting between them. Germline CDR1 is SGHNT and CDR2 is YYREEE (reference sequence). The CDR3 bases are TGTGCCAGCAGCTTGGGGGGGCGGACGGATCCCTACGAGCAGTACTTC. Translation gives CASSLGGRTDPYEQYF.

The chain joins TRBV19 to TRBJ2-6, with 8 bases matching TRBD1. Trimming cost V 6 bases and J 13 bases; bases outside gene matches: 11. The CDR3 spans 14 residues. Germline V gene sequence: CDR1 LNHDA, CDR2 SQIVND (reference sequence). The CDR3 DNA reads TGTGCCAGTAGGGGACAGGTACAAGGGGGGGTCCTGACTTTC. Translated, it gives CASRGQVQGGVLTF.

The chain joins TRBV7-8 to TRBJ2-7; a weak D match, TRBD1 (5 bases). CDR3 length: 14 residues. V was pared by 5 bases and J by 1 base, with 12 bases between. Germline V gives CDR1 SGHVS, CDR2 FQNEAQ. CDR3 amino acids: CASSPVGASYEQYF. CDR3 in DNA: TGTGCCAGCAGCCCCGTAGGGGCTTCCTACGAGCAGTACTTC.

This CDR3 reads CASSELLWGQGWTEAFF. CDR3 DNA sequence: TGTGCCAGCAGTGAACTCTTATGGGGACAGGGGTGGACTGAAGCTTTCTTT. The chain joins TRBV2 to TRBJ1-1, with TRBD1 identical over 10 bases. Germline CDR1 and CDR2: SNHLY and FYNNEI. The CDR3 spans 17 residues. The V gene end was trimmed by 2 bases and the J gene end by 5 bases; junction bases not matched to a gene: 11.

This chain uses TRBV7-6 with TRBJ1-5, with D perhaps TRBD1 (5 bases). Germline V gene sequence: CDR1 SGHVS, CDR2 FNYEAQ. Between the trimmed V and J ends, which lost 5 bases and 8 bases, there was a span of 16 bases. This CDR3 is 14 amino acids long. The chain's CDR3 is CASSPGGGVEPQHF. CDR3 in DNA: TGTGCCAGCAGCCCCGGGGGAGGGGTTGAGCCCCAGCATTTT. The full variable domain, completed using reference TRBV7-6 and TRBJ1-5, is GAGVSQSPRYKVTKRGQDVALRCDPISGHVSLYWYRQALGQGPEFLTYFNYEAQQDKSGLPNDRFSAERPEGSISTLTIQRTEQRDSAMYRCASSPGGGVEPQHFGDGTRLSIL.

The chain employs TRBV6-5 and TRBJ1-5; a possible D gene is TRBD1 (5 bases). Trimming removed 6 bases at V and 3 bases at J, with 9 bases between. Germline CDR1 MNHEY, CDR2 SVGAGI. The CDR3 loop spans 13 amino acids. CDR3 sequence (DNA): TGTGCCAGCAGGGGGGGTCCCAATCAGCCCCAGCATTTT. It translates to CASRGGPNQPQHF.